This TCR beta chain was recorded in a study of T cells after yellow fever vaccination. Study-level results: Repertoires sorted by FACS could include abundant clonotypes that are contaminants from the bulk population.

In this sample, this clonotype turned up a few times. Its target is unknown. Germline V gene sequence: CDR1 DFQATT, CDR2 SNEGSKA (reference sequence). This CDR3 has 15 amino acids. V was pared by 4 bases and J by 6 bases, with 6 bases of the junction left unmatched. TCRdb used MiXCR to reprocess the 5' RACE reads, holding one entry per CDR3 protein. The table has just over 300,000 distinct CDR3 sequences, 3.6% seen once. This specimen consisted of PBMCs, obtained on the day of the yellow fever booster vaccination. The receptor comes from a man younger than 30 who received the YFV17D yellow fever vaccine. The chain links TRBV20-1 to TRBJ2-2; TRBD1 matches at 12 bases. The CDR3, as DNA: TGCAGTGCTATCAGGGGACAGGGGGCTGCCGGGGAGCTGTTTTTT. Amino acid sequence: CSAIRGQGAAGELFF.